These 24 T cell receptor beta chains came from one sample sequenced in a study of blood T cell repertoires in COVID-19. Libraries were prepared by immunoSEQ multiplex PCR; TCRdb keeps only in-frame clonotypes and omits some of them. Of some 150,000 clones listed, 86% are singletons. Source material: peripheral blood. The receptors stem from a woman of 80 years or more in a cohort sampled during active or convalescent COVID-19.

CDR3 in amino acids: CASSKAGVYNQPQHF. CDR3 nucleotide sequence: TGTGCCAGTTCTAAGGCAGGGGTGTACAATCAGCCCCAGCATTTT. The chain joins TRBV28 to TRBJ1-5; D possibly corresponds to TRBD1 (6 bases). Trimming removed 9 bases from V and 3 bases from J, with 18 bases in between. Germline CDR1 is MDHEN and CDR2 is SYDVKM. The CDR3 length is 15 residues.

J is TRBJ1-6 and V is TRBV2; D is ambiguous. Germline V lookup: CDR1 SNHLY, CDR2 FYNNEI. V dropped 3 bases and J dropped 9 bases, with 12 bases sitting between them. The CDR3 loop spans 14 amino acids. This CDR3 is CASSDGTDRSPLHF. The CDR3 DNA sequence: TGTGCCAGCAGTGATGGAACAGACCGTTCACCCCTCCACTTT.

The gene calls are TRBV19 and TRBJ2-5, with 9 positions matching TRBD2. J was trimmed by 6 bases and V by 3 bases; bases with no gene match: 11. The length of the CDR3 is 16 residues. Germline CDR1 and CDR2: LNHDA and SQIVND (reference sequence). The CDR3: CASSMGGSGSPKTQYF. Written as DNA, the CDR3 is TGTGCCAGTAGTATGGGTGGTAGCGGGAGTCCGAAGACCCAGTACTTC.

The chain recombines TRBV7-8 with TRBJ2-7; 7 positions match TRBD2. CDR3 length: 16 amino acids. The V segment lost 4 bases and the J segment 2 bases; nucleotides outside the gene matches: 11. Per the germline V gene, CDR1 is SGHVS and CDR2 is FQNEAQ. The CDR3 sequence is CASSWGVGGTTYEQYF. CDR3 nucleotide sequence: TGTGCCAGCAGCTGGGGGGTTGGCGGGACTACCTACGAGCAGTACTTC.

The chain links TRBV4-1 to TRBJ2-1, with TRBD2 identical over 8 bases. Germline loops: CDR1 MGHRA, CDR2 YSYEKL. The junction had 7 bases not matched to a gene; V was cut back by 3 bases and J by 3 bases. CDR3 length equals 16 residues. As DNA, the CDR3 is TGCGCCAGCAGCCATCCGGGGGGGCCAGTCTACAATGAGCAGTTCTTC. Translation: CASSHPGGPVYNEQFF.

This sequence joins TRBV5-4 and TRBJ1-4, with 8 bases fitting TRBD1. The V gene's germline CDR1 is SGHNT and CDR2 YYREEE (reference sequence). With V trimmed by 4 bases and J by 8 bases, 16 bases remained unmatched. The CDR3 has 17 residues. CDR3 in DNA: TGTGCCAGCAGCCGAGGAGAATTACAGGGGGTAGGGGAAAAACTGTTTTTT. It is translated as CASSRGELQGVGEKLFF.

This chain uses TRBV3-1 (or the pseudogene TRBV3-2) with TRBJ2-5; 7 nucleotides line up with TRBD1. Germline CDR1 is LGHDT and CDR2 is YNNKEL (reference sequence). Trimming at V came to 4 bases and at J to 2 bases, leaving 7 bases not matched to a gene. The CDR3 consists of 15 residues. In DNA form, the CDR3 reads TGTGCCAGCAGCCCCCGGGACAGACAACAAGAGACCCAGTACTTC. It codes for CASSPRDRQQETQYF.

The V gene is TRBV27, the J gene TRBJ1-5; 7 bases are a match to TRBD1. Germline V gives CDR1 MNHEY, CDR2 SMNVEV (reference sequence). Trimming removed 3 bases from V and 0 bases from J; junction bases left unmatched: 20. The CDR3 loop spans 21 amino acids. CDR3 nucleotide sequence: TGTGCCAGCAGTTTGCCCAGGCCCGACAGGGATTGTACTTTTAGCAATCAGCCCCAGCATTTT. The encoded protein is CASSLPRPDRDCTFSNQPQHF.

The rearrangement uses TRBV11-2 and TRBJ2-5, with a tentative D call TRBD2 (6 bases). The germline CDR1 and CDR2 sequences are SGHAT and FQNNGV. Trimming took off 3 bases at V and 0 bases at J, with 8 bases between the two ends. There are 14 residues in the CDR3. The CDR3 is CASSFGGNQETQYF. Written as DNA, the CDR3 is TGTGCCAGCAGCTTTGGGGGGAACCAAGAGACCCAGTACTTC.

The rearrangement links TRBV14 to TRBJ1-2; D is undetermined. The CDR3 length is 15 residues. Germline CDR1 and CDR2: SGHDN and FVKESK. With 0 bases removed from V and 8 bases from J, the gap between germline ends came to 16 bases. The CDR3 DNA reads as TGTGCCAGCAGCCAAGATCTAGGCGGGGATCGCGGCTACACCTTC. Protein sequence: CASSQDLGGDRGYTF.

The chain couples TRBV6-5 to TRBJ1-2; weak D call: TRBD1 (5 bases). The CDR3 totals 13 residues. Germline V gene data show CDR1 as MNHEY and CDR2 as SVGAGI. V was shortened by 6 bases and J by 0 bases, with 8 bases between the two germline ends. CDR3 nucleotides: TGTGCCAGCAGACGGGGGGCTAACTATGGCTACACCTTC. It codes for CASRRGANYGYTF.

The chain joins TRBV4-1 to TRBJ2-5; 10 bases are shared with TRBD1. The CDR3 sequence is 19 residues long. Germline V gene data show CDR1 as MGHRA and CDR2 as YSYEKL. The J segment lost 2 bases and the V segment lost 1 base, leaving 13 bases of the junction unmatched. CDR3 coding DNA: TGCGCCAGCAGCCAAGCTACGAGGACAGGGGGTCTGCGGCAAGAGACCCAGTACTTC. Its protein product is CASSQATRTGGLRQETQYF.

The genes are TRBV5-1 and TRBJ1-1; 10 bases are shared with TRBD1. Germline assignment: CDR1 SGHRS and CDR2 YFSETQ. Trimming at V came to 0 bases and at J to 5 bases, leaving 7 bases not matched to a gene. CDR3 length: 16 amino acids. The CDR3 nucleotides read TGCGCCAGCAGCTTGGCAGCCGGGACAGGGGTAACTGAAGCTTTCTTT. Amino acid sequence: CASSLAAGTGVTEAFF.

The chain links TRBV10-1 to TRBJ2-1, with 8 bases lining up with TRBD1. The CDR3 is 19 amino acids. Germline CDR1 WNHNN, CDR2 SYGVQD (reference sequence). The ends lost 0 bases at V and 11 bases at J; junction bases unmatched: 21. In DNA, the CDR3 is TGCGCCAGCAGTGAGTCCCAGGGACAGGCGACTGTACGGGATTTAAAGCAGTTCTTC. This gives the protein CASSESQGQATVRDLKQFF.

V gene TRBV4-2 combines with J gene TRBJ2-1; 7 nucleotides align to TRBD1. The CDR3 consists of 19 residues. Per germline, CDR1 LGHNA and CDR2 YNFKEQ. The V and J ends lost 2 bases and 3 bases, in that order; junction bases with no gene match: 16. CDR3 sequence: CASSQRKGRGQRLYNEQFF. In DNA, the CDR3 is TGTGCCAGCAGCCAACGAAAGGGCAGGGGACAGAGACTCTACAATGAGCAGTTCTTC.

This clone was counted a single time. The chain's CDR3 is CSAIRSNGYTF. The CDR3 coding sequence is TGCAGTGCTATACGGTCTAATGGCTACACCTTC. This chain links TRBV20-1 with TRBJ1-2; D remains unclear. The CDR3 is 11 residues long. Trimming left V 4 bases short and J 6 bases short, with 9 bases between. Per the germline V gene, CDR1 is DFQATT and CDR2 is SNEGSKA (reference sequence).

The chain joins TRBV5-4 to TRBJ2-3; weak D call: TRBD2 (5 bases). V was pared by 4 bases and J by 1 base, with 22 bases between. CDR1 and CDR2 from the germline V gene are SGHNT and YYREEE (reference sequence). This CDR3 has 18 residues. CDR3 in DNA: TGTGCCAGCAGCGGAGGACTTTTTTTGACCTTGGGCACAGATACGCAGTATTTT. Protein product: CASSGGLFLTLGTDTQYF.

This clone was seen a handful of times. The chain combines TRBV4-1 with TRBJ1-1; D is possibly TRBD1 (6 bases). The CDR3 length is 15 residues. Trimming removed 0 bases at V and 5 bases at J, with 13 bases between. CDR1 and CDR2 (germline): MGHRA, YSYEKL. The DNA for the CDR3 is TGCGCCAGCAGCCAAGATTGGCGGGGGCGTACTGAAGCTTTCTTT. Encoded protein: CASSQDWRGRTEAFF.

This chain links TRBV6-6 with TRBJ2-7; a weak D match, TRBD1 (6 bases). CDR3 length: 15 residues. Trimming took off 0 bases at V and 2 bases at J, with 11 bases between the two ends. The V gene's germline CDR1 is MNHNY and CDR2 SVGAGI (reference sequence). The CDR3 sequence: CASSYSTGRAYEQYF. In DNA, the CDR3 is TGTGCCAGCAGTTACTCGACAGGACGGGCCTACGAGCAGTACTTC.

The chain uses TRBV27 and TRBJ1-1, with TRBD1 matching 7 bases. The V segment lost 3 bases and the J segment 1 base; nucleotides outside the gene matches: 2. The CDR3 has 14 residues. Per germline, CDR1 MNHEY and CDR2 SMNVEV (reference sequence). The CDR3 protein is CASSFRDRNTEAFF. The CDR3 nucleotides are TGTGCCAGCAGTTTCCGGGACAGGAACACTGAAGCTTTCTTT.

This clone was picked up one time. The J gene is TRBJ2-2, the V gene TRBV19; D might be TRBD2 (6 bases). This CDR3 is built from 15 residues. V was trimmed by 3 bases and J by 5 bases, leaving 13 bases between them. Germline CDR1 LNHDA, CDR2 SQIVND (reference sequence). The CDR3 loop reads CASSIGGASTGELFF. The CDR3 DNA follows: TGTGCCAGTAGTATCGGAGGGGCGAGTACCGGGGAGCTGTTTTTT. The complete variable domain, with remaining parts taken from reference TRBV19 and TRBJ2-2, reads DGGITQSPKYLFRKEGQNVTLSCEQNLNHDAMYWYRQDPGQGLRLIYYSQIVNDFQKGDIAEGYSVSREKKESFPLTVTSAQKNPTAFYLCASSIGGASTGELFFGEGSRLTVL.

V usage is TRBV10-3 and J usage is TRBJ1-6; 10 bases are a match to TRBD1. Germline CDR1 is ENHRY and CDR2 is SYGVKD. The V segment lost 6 bases and the J segment 7 bases; nucleotides outside the gene matches: 3. This CDR3 region has 14 residues. CDR3 DNA sequence: TGTGCCATCAGCGGGGGACAGGGGAATTCACCCCTCCACTTT. Protein sequence: CAISGGQGNSPLHF.

This rearrangement joins TRBV10-3 to TRBJ2-2; D possibly corresponds to TRBD1 (5 bases). V was trimmed by 3 bases and J by 0 bases, leaving 8 bases between them. Germline values: CDR1 ENHRY, CDR2 SYGVKD. CDR3 size: 15 residues. The CDR3 DNA reads as TGTGCCATCAGTGAATTAGGGGCGAACACCGGGGAGCTGTTTTTT. It yields the protein CAISELGANTGELFF.

The chain employs TRBV27 and TRBJ2-2, with a tentative D call TRBD2 (5 bases). This CDR3 comprises 14 residues. Germline lookup yields CDR1 MNHEY and CDR2 SMNVEV (reference sequence). Trimming took off 6 bases at V and 6 bases at J, with 14 bases between the two ends. The CDR3 nucleotides are TGTGCCAGCAGCGGAGCGGTTTTTGCCGGGGAGCTGTTTTTT. Its translation: CASSGAVFAGELFF.